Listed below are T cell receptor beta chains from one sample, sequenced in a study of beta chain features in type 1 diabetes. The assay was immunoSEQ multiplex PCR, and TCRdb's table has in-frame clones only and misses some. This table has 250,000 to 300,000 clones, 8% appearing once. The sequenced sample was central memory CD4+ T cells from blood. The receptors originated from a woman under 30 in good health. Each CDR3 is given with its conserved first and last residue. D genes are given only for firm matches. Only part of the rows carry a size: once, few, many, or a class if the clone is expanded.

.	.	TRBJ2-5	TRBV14	TGTGCCAGCAGCCCCTTTTCTGGGGCCCAAGAGACCCAGTACTTC	CASSPFSGAQETQYF
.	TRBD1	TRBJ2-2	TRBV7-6	TGTGCCAGCAGCACGACGACAGGGATCACCGGGGAGCTGTTTTTT	CASSTTTGITGELFF
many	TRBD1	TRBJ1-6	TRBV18	TGTGCCAGCTCAGAACAGGGGTGGAATTCACCCCTCCACTTT	CASSEQGWNSPLHF
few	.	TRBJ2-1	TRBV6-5	TGTGCCAGCAGCCGGGCAGGCAATGAGCAGTTCTTC	CASSRAGNEQFF
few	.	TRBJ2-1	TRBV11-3	TGTGCCAGCAGCTTAGCAGGACTAATCTACAATGAGCAGTTCTTC	CASSLAGLIYNEQFF
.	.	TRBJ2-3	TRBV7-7	TGTGCTAGCAGCCCCACAAGGGGCAGTAATACGCAGTATTTT	CASSPTRGSNTQYF
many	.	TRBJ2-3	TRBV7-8	TGTGCCAGCAGCTTAAGTGCAGATACGCAGTATTTT	CASSLSADTQYF
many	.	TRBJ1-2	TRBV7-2	TGTGCCAGCAGTCTTAGTTTGGGGCTCTATGGCTACACCTTC	CASSLSLGLYGYTF
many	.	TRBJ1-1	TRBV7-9	TGTGCCAGCAGCTTAGCGATGAACACTGAAGCTTTCTTT	CASSLAMNTEAFF
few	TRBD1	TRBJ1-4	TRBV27	TGTGCCAGCAGTCCGAACCCCGGGACAGGGAACGAAAAACTGTTTTTT	CASSPNPGTGNEKLFF
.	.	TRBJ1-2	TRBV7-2	TGTGCCAGCAGCCGAATTCGAAGGGACTATGGCTACACCTTC	CASSRIRRDYGYTF
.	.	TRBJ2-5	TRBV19	TGTGCCACCCAGGACGAAGGACGAGAGACCCAGTACTTC	CATQDEGRETQYF
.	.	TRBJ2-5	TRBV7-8	TGTGCCAGCACCCGGGACCCACATGAGACCCAGTACTTC	CASTRDPHETQYF
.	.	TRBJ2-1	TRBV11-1	TGTGCCAGCAGCTTAACCCGGCTAGCGCCTAGGGAGCAGTTCTTC	CASSLTRLAPREQFF
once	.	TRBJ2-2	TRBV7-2	TGTGCCAGCAGCTTATCTCTCACCGGGGAGCTGTTTTTT	CASSLSLTGELFF
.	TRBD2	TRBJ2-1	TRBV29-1	TGCAGCGCACTAGCGGGAACCACCTACAATGAGCAGTTCTTC	CSALAGTTYNEQFF
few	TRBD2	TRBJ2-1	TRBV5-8	TGTGCCAGCAGCTGGGCTAGCGGGAGTATGTACAATGAGCAGTTCTTC	CASSWASGSMYNEQFF
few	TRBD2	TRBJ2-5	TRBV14	TGTGCCAGCAGCCCCCTATGGGCCAGCGGGAGCAATCAAGAGACCCAGTACTTC	CASSPLWASGSNQETQYF
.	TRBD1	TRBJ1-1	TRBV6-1	TGTGCCAGCAGGGAACAGGGGGCGAGAACGAACACTGAAGCTTTCTTT	CASREQGARTNTEAFF
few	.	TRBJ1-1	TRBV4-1	TGCGCCAGCAGCCAAGATGGGATGAGGGGCACTGAAGCTTTCTTT	CASSQDGMRGTEAFF
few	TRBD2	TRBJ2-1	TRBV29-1	TGCAGCGTTGAAGGCGGGAGAGGCTACAATGAGCAGTTCTTC	CSVEGGRGYNEQFF
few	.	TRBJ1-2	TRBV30	TGTGCCTGGATAGCGACAGCTAACTATGGCTACACCTTC	CAWIATANYGYTF
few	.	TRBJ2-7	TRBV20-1	TGCAGTGCCCCCGAGACAGGCGAGCAGTACTTC	CSAPETGEQYF
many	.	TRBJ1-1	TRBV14	TGTGCCAGCAGCCAAGCTCAGCGTGGCACTGAAGCTTTCTTT	CASSQAQRGTEAFF
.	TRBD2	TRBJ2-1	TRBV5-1	TGCGCCAGCAGCTCGAGACTAGCGGGGGGGCCCGGTGAGCAGTTCTTC	CASSSRLAGGPGEQFF
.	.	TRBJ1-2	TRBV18	TGTGCCAGCTCACCAAAACAGACCGATGGCTACACCTTC	CASSPKQTDGYTF
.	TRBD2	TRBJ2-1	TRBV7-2	TGTGCCAGCAGCCTCGAGACTAGCGGGGAGCAAGGGGATGAGCAGTTCTTC	CASSLETSGEQGDEQFF
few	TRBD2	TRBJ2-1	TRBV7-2	TGTGCCAGCAGCTCCACGACTAGCGGGAGGGCCGGTGAGCAGTTCTTC	CASSSTTSGRAGEQFF
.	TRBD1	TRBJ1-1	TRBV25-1	TGTGCCAGCAGTGATTTAAGGACAGGGGACACTGAAGCTTTCTTT	CASSDLRTGDTEAFF
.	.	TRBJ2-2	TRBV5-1	TGCGCCAGTCATGATTACGGAACAGCCGGGGAGCTGTTTTTT	CASHDYGTAGELFF
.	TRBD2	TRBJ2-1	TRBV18	TGTGCCAGCTCGAGGACTAGCGGGTCCTACAATGAGCAGTTCTTC	CASSRTSGSYNEQFF
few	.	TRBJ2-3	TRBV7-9	TGTGCCAGCAGCTTACTCCAGGGGAGTACGCAGTATTTT	CASSLLQGSTQYF
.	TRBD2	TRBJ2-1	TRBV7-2	TGTGCCAGCAGCCCACCGCCGGGACTAGAAAAGCAGTTCTTC	CASSPPPGLEKQFF
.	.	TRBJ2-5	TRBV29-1	TGCAGCGTTGTCTGGTTAGAGACCCAGTACTTC	CSVVWLETQYF
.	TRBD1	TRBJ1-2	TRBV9	TGTGCCAGCAGCGAACTACCGAATCCCGGGACAGGGGGCTACACCTTC	CASSELPNPGTGGYTF
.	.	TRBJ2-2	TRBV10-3	TGTGCCATCAGTGTTGAGACAGGATACACCGGGGAGCTGTTTTTT	CAISVETGYTGELFF
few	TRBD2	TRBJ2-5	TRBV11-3	TGTGCCAGCAGCTTAATGGCACTAGCGGGAGAAGAGACCCAGTACTTC	CASSLMALAGEETQYF
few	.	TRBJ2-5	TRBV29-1	TGCAGCGTTGCCCGAGGGGGAGAGACCCAGTACTTC	CSVARGGETQYF
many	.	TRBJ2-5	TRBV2	TGTGCCAGCATGGAAGCTCGGGGGTCTCAAGAGACCCAGTACTTC	CASMEARGSQETQYF
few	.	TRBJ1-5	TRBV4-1	TGCGCCAGCAGCCAAGAATCGGCGGGGGAATTGGGTCTCGGGCAGCCCCAGCATTTT	CASSQESAGELGLGQPQHF
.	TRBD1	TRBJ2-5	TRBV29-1	TGCAGCGTTGATGAGGGGGCTTGGGAGACCCAGTACTTC	CSVDEGAWETQYF
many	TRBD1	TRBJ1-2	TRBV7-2	TGTGCCAGCAACCCAGGGGGGGTGAACTATGGCTACACCTTC	CASNPGGVNYGYTF
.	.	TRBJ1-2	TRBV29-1	TGCAGCGTTGAGGCCGCTTCAGGGCATGGCTACACCTTC	CSVEAASGHGYTF
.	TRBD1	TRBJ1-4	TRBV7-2	TGTGCCAGCAGCCTATCAGGGGGCATTACTGAAAAACTGTTTTTT	CASSLSGGITEKLFF
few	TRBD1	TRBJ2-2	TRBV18	TGTGCCAGCTCACCACCGTGGGGGACAGCCACCGGGGAGCTGTTTTTT	CASSPPWGTATGELFF
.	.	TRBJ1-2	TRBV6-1	TGTGCCAGCAGTGAAGGGTGGGATGACGGCTACACCTTC	CASSEGWDDGYTF
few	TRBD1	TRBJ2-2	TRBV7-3	TGTGCCAGCAGCACGGACAGGGACACCGGGGAGCTGTTTTTT	CASSTDRDTGELFF
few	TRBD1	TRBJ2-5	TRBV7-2	TGTGCCAGCAGCTCCCGCCGACAGGGCGGCGAGACCCAGTACTTC	CASSSRRQGGETQYF
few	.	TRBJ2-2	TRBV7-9	TGTGCCAGCAGCTTCAATAGGGGTACAGGGGAGCTGTTTTTT	CASSFNRGTGELFF
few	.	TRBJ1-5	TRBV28	TGTGCCAGCAGCAAACTGAATCAGCCCCAGCATTTT	CASSKLNQPQHF
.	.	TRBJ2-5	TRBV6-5	TGTGCCAGTTCCATTGGAGGGGGCGTGGAGACCCAGTACTTC	CASSIGGGVETQYF
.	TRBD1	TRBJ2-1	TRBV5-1	TGCGCCAGCAGCCAGGGACAGCCCTACAATGAGCAGTTCTTC	CASSQGQPYNEQFF
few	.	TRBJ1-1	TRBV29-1	TGCAGTGCTAGACAGGCGACTGAAGCTTTCTTT	CSARQATEAFF
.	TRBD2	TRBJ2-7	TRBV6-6	TGTGCCAGCAGTGGTAGCGGGAGAGCCGCCTACGAGCAGTACTTC	CASSGSGRAAYEQYF
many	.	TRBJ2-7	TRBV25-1	TGTGCCAGCAGTGAATCCCAACGGGGCGAGCAGTACTTC	CASSESQRGEQYF
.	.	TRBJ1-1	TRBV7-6	TGTGCCAGCAGCTTACCCCCAGGTCAGCCAGCGGACACTGAAGCTTTCTTT	CASSLPPGQPADTEAFF
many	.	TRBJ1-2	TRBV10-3	TGTGCCATCAGTGAGACGGATTATGGCTACACCTTC	CAISETDYGYTF